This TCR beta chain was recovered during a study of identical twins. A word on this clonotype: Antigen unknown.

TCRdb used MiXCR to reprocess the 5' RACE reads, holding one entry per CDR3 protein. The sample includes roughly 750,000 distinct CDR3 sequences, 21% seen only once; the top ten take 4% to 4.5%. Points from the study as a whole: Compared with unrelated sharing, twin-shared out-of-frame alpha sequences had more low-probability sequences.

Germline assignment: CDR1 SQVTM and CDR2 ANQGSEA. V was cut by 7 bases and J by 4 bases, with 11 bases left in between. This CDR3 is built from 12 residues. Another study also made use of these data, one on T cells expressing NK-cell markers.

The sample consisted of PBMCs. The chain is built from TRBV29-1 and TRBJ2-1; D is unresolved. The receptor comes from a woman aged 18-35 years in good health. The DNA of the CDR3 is TGCAGCGCCTCGGTACTATACAATGAGCAGTTCTTC. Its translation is CSASVLYNEQFF.